This T cell receptor beta chain was sequenced during a study of T cells after yellow fever vaccination. The study's findings and limits: Most primary-vaccination clones recurred post-booster (roughly 97% CD4, about 90% CD8).

Each CDR3 protein is one row after TCRdb ran MiXCR on the 5' RACE reads. The sample contains around 26,000 distinct CDR3 sequences, approximately 3.5% of which appear only once. This clonotype was seen ten or more times. This receptor was identified in a man aged 18 to 29 who received the YFV17D yellow fever vaccine. This sample comprised PBMCs, either bulk or a sorted T-cell subset (CD4+, CD8+, memory, or dextramer-sorted; not recorded which), obtained around 45 days after the first yellow fever vaccination.

This CDR3 is CASSFGQVRDGPGNTIYF. DNA of the CDR3: TGCGCCAGCAGCTTCGGACAGGTTCGAGACGGGCCTGGAAACACCATATATTTT. The gene calls are TRBV5-1 and TRBJ1-3; 7 bases line up with TRBD1. CDR1 SGHRS and CDR2 YFSETQ come from the germline V gene. V gave up 2 bases and J gave up 2 bases; unmatched junction bases: 13. This CDR3 region has 18 residues.